The present entry profiles one T cell receptor beta chain with its context. Its antigen remains unknown. Latent tuberculosis screening used tuberculin skin test and IGRA at entry. Unsorted cryopreserved PBMC were sequenced, averaging approximately 100,000 T cells per clinical donor. V trimming: 1 base; J trimming: 2 bases; junction bases outside the gene matches: 3. CDR1 and CDR2 from the germline V gene are SGHVS and FNYEAQ. The CDR3 loop spans 15 amino acids. Assay used: immunoSEQ multiplex PCR; TCRdb lists only in-frame clones, some missing. The profile shows some 31,000 clones, just under 97% of them singletons. These data come from a study of T cells in tuberculosis. General study points: Selection depended on which cryopreserved specimens were available. Active tuberculosis patients had shorter CDR3-alpha; the beta difference was nonsignificant.

The genes are TRBV7-6 and TRBJ2-5; 8 nucleotides line up with TRBD2. Sequenced: PBMCs. This receptor was taken from a donor between 10 and 35 years old with latent tuberculosis or without tuberculosis infection. DNA for the CDR3: TGTGCCAGCAGCTTAGAAACTAGCGGTCAAGAGACCCAGTACTTC. It translates to CASSLETSGQETQYF. The full variable domain, in which reference TRBV7-6 and TRBJ2-5 provide the parts outside the CDR3, is GAGVSQSPRYKVTKRGQDVALRCDPISGHVSLYWYRQALGQGPEFLTYFNYEAQQDKSGLPNDRFSAERPEGSISTLTIQRTEQRDSAMYRCASSLETSGQETQYFGPGTRLLVL.